Presented here are 27 T cell receptor beta chains from one specimen sequenced in a study of blood T cell repertoires in COVID-19. The data were produced by immunoSEQ multiplex PCR, yet TCRdb's version contains in-frame clones alone and is incomplete. The sample lists about 76,000 clones; more than 75% were seen once. Sequencing was performed on peripheral blood. Receptors were obtained from a human donor in a cohort sampled during active COVID-19.

The rearrangement links TRBV11-2 to TRBJ1-1; TRBD1 matches 8 bases. Germline V lookup: CDR1 SGHAT, CDR2 FQNNGV. This CDR3 has 13 amino acids. V lost 6 bases and J lost 3; bases outside the gene matches: 3. The CDR3, as DNA: TGTGCCAGCAGATTGGACAGGGACACTGAAGCTTTCTTT. Protein product: CASRLDRDTEAFF.

This clone showed up just a few times. The J gene is TRBJ1-5, the V gene TRBV7-9; the D gene is possibly TRBD1 (5 bases). Trimming removed 1 base from V and 6 bases from J, with 10 bases in between. CDR3 length: 14 residues. CDR1 is SEHNR and CDR2 is FQNEAQ in the germline V gene (reference sequence). The CDR3 spells CASSLDKGIQPQHF. The DNA of the CDR3 is TGTGCCAGCAGCTTAGATAAGGGGATTCAGCCCCAGCATTTT.

In DNA, the CDR3 is TGTGCCAGCTCATCAACACCGACAGGGGCTTTCTCTGGGGCCAACGTCCTGACTTTC. Translating it yields CASSSTPTGAFSGANVLTF. The rearrangement uses TRBV18 and TRBJ2-6, with 8 bases that match TRBD1. The CDR3 loop spans 19 amino acids. CDR1 is KGHSH and CDR2 is LQKENI in the germline V gene. V lost 5 bases to trimming and J lost 0 bases; unmatched junction nucleotides: 12.

The genes are TRBV6-5 and TRBJ1-6; D possibly corresponds to TRBD1 (5 bases). The length of the CDR3 is 13 residues. CDR1 and CDR2 (germline): MNHEY, SVGAGI. Deletions cut 7 bases from V and 8 bases from J, with 12 bases between. CDR3 sequence: CASTRDDDSPLHF. The CDR3 DNA follows: TGTGCCAGCACGCGGGACGATGATTCACCCCTCCACTTT.

This sequence joins TRBV11-2 and TRBJ1-3; the match to TRBD1 covers 7 bases. The trim removed 4 bases at V and 2 bases at J, leaving 8 bases unmatched. The CDR3 sequence is 16 residues long. Germline V gene lookup returns CDR1 SGHAT and CDR2 FQNNGV. CDR3 region: CASSSRQGATGNTIYF. CDR3 nucleotide sequence: TGTGCCAGCAGCTCAAGACAGGGAGCCACTGGAAACACCATATATTTT.

The gene calls are TRBV3-1 (or the pseudogene TRBV3-2) and TRBJ2-7; 11 bases are a match to TRBD2. CDR1 and CDR2 (germline): LGHDT, YNNKEL (reference sequence). This CDR3 comprises 15 residues. Losses at the gene ends were 1 base for V and 6 bases for J; bases not matched to a gene: 5. CDR3 DNA sequence: TGTGCCAGCAGCCAAGGGGGTAGCGGGAGGGTCGAGCAGTACGTC. Its translation is CASSQGGSGRVEQYV.

The chain links TRBV7-8 to TRBJ1-5; D possibly corresponds to TRBD1 (5 bases). The CDR3 is 13 amino acids. Trimming stripped 4 bases from V and 4 bases from J, with 8 bases between. CDR1 and CDR2 from the germline V gene are SGHVS and FQNEAQ. In DNA form, the CDR3 reads TGTGCCAGCAGCTCCGACAGAAATCAGCCCCAGCATTTT. Translated: CASSSDRNQPQHF.

This chain uses TRBV18 with TRBJ1-1; D is possibly TRBD1 (6 bases). Trimming stripped 3 bases from V and 11 bases from J, with 19 bases between. The CDR3 is 14 residues long. Germline loops: CDR1 KGHSH, CDR2 LQKENI. The CDR3 region has the DNA TGTGCCAGCTCACCCGACAGGAACATACCGCGGGCTTTCTTT. The encoded protein is CASSPDRNIPRAFF.

The chain links TRBV5-6 to TRBJ2-4; D is possibly TRBD1 (5 bases). Germline lookup yields CDR1 SGHDT and CDR2 YYEEEE. Trimming removed 2 bases from V and 5 bases from J, with 5 bases in between. CDR3 length equals 12 residues. The CDR3 region is CASSLQENIQYF. The CDR3 nucleotides read TGTGCCAGCAGCTTACAGGAAAACATTCAGTACTTC.

In this sample, this clone turned up a few times. The CDR3 protein is CASSLTGNTEAFF. The CDR3 nucleotides are TGTGCCAGCAGCTTAACAGGGAACACTGAAGCTTTCTTT. The V and J genes are TRBV7-9 and TRBJ1-1; maybe TRBD1 (5 bases). The CDR3 is 13 amino acids. Between the trimmed V and J ends, which lost 2 bases and 1 base, there was a span of 5 bases. Germline assignment: CDR1 SEHNR and CDR2 FQNEAQ (reference sequence).

The chain carries TRBV27 and TRBJ2-2, with D possibly being TRBD2 (6 bases). V gave up 7 bases and J gave up 7 bases, with 19 bases separating them. CDR3 length equals 15 residues. Germline values: CDR1 MNHEY, CDR2 SMNVEV (reference sequence). The CDR3 DNA is TGTGCCAGCACCGGAGGGCAGGGAACGGGCGGGGAGCTGTTTTTT. Protein product: CASTGGQGTGGELFF.

The V call is TRBV7-2, the J call TRBJ1-1, with a weak D call TRBD1 (5 bases). The V and J ends lost 5 bases and 0 bases respectively, with 10 bases between them. This CDR3 region has 14 residues. Germline assignment: CDR1 SGHTA and CDR2 FQGNSA. The CDR3 sequence: CASSPTALNTEAFF. DNA of the CDR3: TGTGCCAGCAGCCCGACAGCGTTGAACACTGAAGCTTTCTTT. Filled out from reference TRBV7-2 and TRBJ1-1, the complete variable domain reads GAGVSQSPSNKVTEKGKDVELRCDPISGHTALYWYRQSLGQGLEFLIYFQGNSAPDKSGLPSDRFSAERTGGSVSTLTIQRTQQEDSAVYLCASSPTALNTEAFFGQGTRLTVV.

This chain uses TRBV5-5 with TRBJ2-1; 14 bases are a match to TRBD2. J lost 4 bases, V lost 4 bases, and 7 bases had no gene match. This CDR3 contains 17 residues. In germline, CDR1 is SGHKS, CDR2 YYEKEE (reference sequence). The CDR3 protein is CASSQTSGGAKYNEQFF. For the CDR3, the DNA is TGTGCCAGCAGCCAGACTAGCGGGGGGGCCAAGTACAATGAGCAGTTCTTC.

V usage is TRBV5-4 and J usage is TRBJ1-2; 9 nucleotides agree with TRBD1. V trimming: 5 bases; J trimming: 0 bases; junction bases outside the gene matches: 8. The CDR3 spans 16 residues. Germline V CDR1 and CDR2: SGHNT, YYREEE (reference sequence). The CDR3 sequence: CASRRTGVGANYGYTF. In DNA, the CDR3 is TGTGCCAGCAGGAGGACAGGGGTGGGGGCTAACTATGGCTACACCTTC. Using reference TRBV5-4 and TRBJ1-2 for the parts outside the CDR3, the full variable domain is ETGVTQSPTHLIKTRGQQVTLRCSSQSGHNTVSWYQQALGQGPQFIFQYYREEENGRGNFPPRFSGLQFPNYSSELNVNALELDDSALYLCASRRTGVGANYGYTFGSGTRLTVV.

The rearrangement links TRBV7-2 to TRBJ2-6; 8 bases line up with TRBD2. The germline gives CDR1 SGHTA, CDR2 FQGNSA. This CDR3 is 16 amino acids long. V gave up 3 bases and J gave up 0 bases; unmatched junction bases: 1. The CDR3 sequence is CASSFRGGSGANVLTF. The CDR3 DNA reads TGTGCCAGCAGCTTCCGGGGGGGCTCTGGGGCCAACGTCCTGACTTTC.

V gene TRBV2 combines with J gene TRBJ1-5, with D hard to call. V lost 6 bases and J 0 bases, leaving 12 bases between the germline ends. CDR3 size: 15 residues. The V gene's germline CDR1 is SNHLY and CDR2 FYNNEI. CDR3 in DNA: TGTGCCAGCAGGGTGACCCACTATAGCAATCAGCCCCAGCATTTT. It encodes CASRVTHYSNQPQHF.

This chain uses TRBV9 with TRBJ2-3; 12 bases agree with TRBD2. The CDR3 spans 16 residues. The ends lost 4 bases at V and 1 base at J; junction bases unmatched: 4. Germline V gene lookup returns CDR1 SGDLS and CDR2 YYNGEE. This CDR3 reads CASSKTSGSGTDTQYF. The CDR3 region has the DNA TGTGCCAGCAGCAAGACTAGCGGGAGTGGCACAGATACGCAGTATTTT.

The chain has TRBV24-1 and TRBJ2-1; 7 nucleotides align to TRBD1. V was clipped by 5 bases and J by 6 bases; unmatched bases: 9. This CDR3 has 15 amino acids. Germline CDR1 is KGHDR and CDR2 is SFDVKD. CDR3 region: CATSVRGSDLNEQFF. The CDR3 bases are TGTGCCACCAGTGTCAGGGGGAGCGACCTCAATGAGCAGTTCTTC.

The CDR3 DNA is TGTGCCAGCAGCTCCTCCCTGTCGCAGGGCAATCAGCCCCAGCATTTT. Translation gives CASSSSLSQGNQPQHF. This chain links TRBV7-2 with TRBJ1-5; no clear D gene. CDR3 length equals 16 residues. Per the germline V gene, CDR1 is SGHTA and CDR2 is FQGNSA. V lost 4 bases, J lost 2 bases, and 15 bases lay in between. The whole variable domain, filled in from reference TRBV7-2 and TRBJ1-5, reads GAGVSQSPSNKVTEKGKDVELRCDPISGHTALYWYRQSLGQGLEFLIYFQGNSAPDKSGLPSDRFSAERTGGSVSTLTIQRTQQEDSAVYLCASSSSLSQGNQPQHFGDGTRLSIL.

The chain employs TRBV9 and TRBJ1-5; no definite D call. CDR1 is SGDLS and CDR2 is YYNGEE in the germline V gene. Trimming took 1 base from V and 7 from J, leaving 9 bases between them. There are 13 residues in the CDR3. The CDR3 protein is CASSVYEGQPQHF. The DNA of the CDR3 is TGTGCCAGCAGCGTATACGAGGGACAGCCCCAGCATTTT. Together with reference TRBV9 and TRBJ1-5, the CDR3 gives the full variable domain: DSGVTQTPKHLITATGQRVTLRCSPRSGDLSVYWYQQSLDQGLQFLIQYYNGEERAKGNILERFSAQQFPDLHSELNLSSLELGDSALYFCASSVYEGQPQHFGDGTRLSIL.

V gene TRBV6-5 combines with J gene TRBJ2-1, with D possibly TRBD2 on 7 matching bases. Trimming shortened V by 10 bases and J by 4 bases, and 20 bases separated the two germline ends. Germline values: CDR1 MNHEY, CDR2 SVGAGI. This CDR3 is 15 amino acids long. CDR3 bases: TGTGCCACCAGGGGAGCGGGACGAAGATACAATGAGCAGTTCTTC. It yields the protein CATRGAGRRYNEQFF.

V is TRBV5-1 and J is TRBJ2-1, with 11 bases identical to TRBD1. This CDR3 comprises 15 residues. Unmatched junction bases numbered 3, after V lost 4 bases and J lost 3 bases. Looked up from germline, CDR1 is SGHRS and CDR2 is YFSETQ. CDR3 sequence (DNA): TGCGCCAGCAGCCGGGACAGGGGGGACTACAATGAGCAGTTCTTC. Amino acids: CASSRDRGDYNEQFF.

This clone was counted many times. The rearrangement joins TRBV11-2 to TRBJ1-6; possibly TRBD1 for D (5 bases). V dropped 5 bases and J dropped 3 bases, with 8 bases sitting between them. This CDR3 has 14 residues. Germline V lookup: CDR1 SGHAT, CDR2 FQNNGV. Here the CDR3 DNA reads TGTGCCAGCAGCAGGGGAAACTATAATTCACCCCTCCACTTT. Translation: CASSRGNYNSPLHF.

This chain uses TRBV6-5 with TRBJ2-5; 12 nucleotides line up with TRBD2. The J segment lost 3 bases and the V segment lost 6 bases, leaving 2 bases of the junction unmatched. The CDR3 consists of 14 residues. Germline CDR1 and CDR2: MNHEY and SVGAGI. CDR3 sequence reads: CASRRLAGEETQYF. DNA of the CDR3: TGTGCCAGCAGACGACTAGCGGGAGAAGAGACCCAGTACTTC.

The chain employs TRBV7-3 and TRBJ2-3; D is perhaps TRBD2 (7 bases). The V end lost 4 bases, the J end lost 5 bases, and 16 bases lay between the germline ends. There are 15 residues in the CDR3. From germline, CDR1 is SGHTA and CDR2 FQGTGA. In DNA form, the CDR3 reads TGTGCCAGCAGCTCTAGGGGGAGGGCCAAAGATACGCAGTATTTT. Its protein product is CASSSRGRAKDTQYF.

The genes are TRBV2 and TRBJ1-1; D is uncertain. V gave up 4 bases and J gave up 7 bases, with 10 bases separating them. This CDR3 region has 12 residues. Germline CDR1 reads SNHLY; CDR2 reads FYNNEI. CDR3 loop: CASSVVRSEAFF. The CDR3 DNA sequence: TGTGCCAGCAGTGTGGTCCGGAGTGAAGCTTTCTTT.

The rearrangement joins TRBV7-3 to TRBJ2-2; 11 bases fit TRBD2. Germline V gene data show CDR1 as SGHTA and CDR2 as FQGTGA. The CDR3 sequence is 16 residues long. The J segment lost 5 bases and the V segment lost 1 base, leaving 3 bases of the junction unmatched. The CDR3 spells CASSLNSGRVTGELFF. The CDR3 coding sequence is TGTGCCAGCAGCTTAAATAGCGGGAGGGTTACCGGGGAGCTGTTTTTT.